The clone carrying this T cell receptor beta chain was counted only a few times. The data derive from a study of blood T cell repertoires in COVID-19. Per the authors' pipeline: The authors estimated nucleated cell counts from reference gene primer amplification. Sequencing was performed with immunoSEQ multiplex PCR; in TCRdb, only in-frame clones are kept and a portion is missing. The V and J calls and clone size are taken from that table; D and trimming were inferred from the DNA. The sample records some 150,000 clones, just over 85% being singletons. There are 12 residues in the CDR3. The germline V and J ends were trimmed by 6 bases and 2 bases, with 7 bases remaining between them. Germline lookup yields CDR1 MNHEY and CDR2 SMNVEV (reference sequence).

This sequence was found in a man between 65 and 79 years old with acute or convalescent COVID-19. Material: peripheral blood. This chain joins TRBV27 and TRBJ1-2, with D hard to call. The chain's CDR3 is CASRAGNYGYTF. The CDR3 coding sequence is TGTGCCAGCAGAGCGGGGAACTATGGCTACACCTTC.